These 26 T cell receptor beta chains originate from one sample sequenced in a study of T cell changes during pregnancy in multiple sclerosis. Repertoires were generated with immunoSEQ multiplex PCR, while TCRdb's copy carries only in-frame clones and drops some. Seen here are roughly 86,000 clones, almost 95% observed once, and the top ten hold more than 2.5%. The source material was peripheral blood, sampled in the first trimester of pregnancy. The receptors shown here come from a female donor with multiple sclerosis, enrolled in a pregnancy study.

This chain uses TRBV29-1 with TRBJ2-7; 11 bases agree with TRBD1. Trimming took 5 bases from V and 2 from J; bases not matched to a gene: 2. The germline CDR1 and CDR2 sequences are SQVTM and ANQGSEA. The CDR3 contains 13 residues. CDR3 DNA sequence: TGCAGCGTTATGGGACAGGGGGCCTACGAGCAGTACTTC. Translated: CSVMGQGAYEQYF.

This chain links TRBV29-1 with TRBJ2-1, with D perhaps TRBD2 (5 bases). The CDR3 sequence is 14 residues long. Trimming pared 6 bases from V and 1 base from J, leaving 13 bases between. In germline, CDR1 is SQVTM, CDR2 ANQGSEA. The CDR3: CSVSPAASYNEQFF. CDR3 nucleotide sequence: TGCAGCGTAAGCCCAGCGGCATCCTACAATGAGCAGTTCTTC.

The chain carries TRBV19 and TRBJ2-7; 8 nucleotides line up with TRBD2. V shed 5 bases and J 3 bases; nucleotides not matched to a gene: 9. The CDR3 contains 15 residues. From germline, CDR1 is LNHDA and CDR2 SQIVND (reference sequence). The CDR3: CASSPTSGSFYEQYF. The DNA for the CDR3 is TGTGCCAGTAGTCCAACTAGCGGATCTTTCTACGAGCAGTACTTC.

As regards this clone: One end of the junction is discordant with germline, which a read error may explain. The chain combines TRBV7-7 with TRBJ2-3, with 8 bases aligning to TRBD2. The CDR3 is 16 amino acids. Germline CDR1 and CDR2: SSHAT and FNYEAQ (reference sequence). The CDR3 region has the DNA TGTGCTAGCAGCTTAACACCGGGAGGGGGGACAGATACGCAGTATTTT. Translating it yields CASSLTPGGGTDTQYF.

CDR3 sequence reads: CASRSLGTSGNKDTQYF. DNA for the CDR3: TGTGCCAGCAGATCCCTAGGGACTAGCGGGAATAAGGATACGCAGTATTTT. The gene calls are TRBV27 and TRBJ2-3, with 13 bases fitting TRBD2. The CDR3 contains 17 residues. Germline values: CDR1 MNHEY, CDR2 SMNVEV (reference sequence). The junction had 12 bases not matched to a gene; V was cut back by 6 bases and J by 6 bases.

This chain joins TRBV5-1 and TRBJ1-4, with 9 bases that match TRBD1. The length of the CDR3 is 15 residues. V was pared by 4 bases and J by 8 bases, with 9 bases of the junction left unmatched. Germline CDR1 SGHRS, CDR2 YFSETQ. CDR3 region: CASSTDRGRREKLFF. In nucleotides, the CDR3 is TGCGCCAGCAGCACGGACAGGGGAAGGCGAGAAAAACTGTTTTTT.

This clone is a singleton in its sample. This chain connects TRBV6-1 to TRBJ2-1; TRBD2 matches at 9 bases. V dropped 4 bases and J dropped 0; count of bases not matched to a gene: 7. The CDR3 totals 17 residues. Germline CDR1 is MNHNS and CDR2 is SASEGT. CDR3 sequence: CASSGGFSGGSYNEQFF. The CDR3, as DNA: TGTGCCAGCAGTGGGGGATTTAGCGGGGGCTCCTACAATGAGCAGTTCTTC.

V gene TRBV6-5 combines with J gene TRBJ2-6; 13 positions agree with TRBD2. The germline V gene has CDR1 MNHEY and CDR2 SVGAGI. The CDR3 covers 14 residues. The junction had 4 bases not matched to a gene; V was cut back by 5 bases and J by 12 bases. This chain's CDR3 is CASSPGLAGRVLTF. The CDR3 nucleotides read TGTGCCAGCAGTCCGGGACTAGCGGGACGCGTCCTGACTTTC.

The chain couples TRBV14 to TRBJ2-1; a possible D gene is TRBD2 (6 bases). Trimming pared 5 bases from V and 5 bases from J, leaving 19 bases between. CDR1 SGHDN and CDR2 FVKESK come from the germline V gene. The CDR3 runs to 16 residues. The CDR3 region is CASSRTERAFNNEQFF. In nucleotides, the CDR3 is TGTGCCAGCAGCAGAACAGAGCGGGCGTTCAACAATGAGCAGTTCTTC.

For this clone: A junction end diverges from the germline sequence, so it may reflect a read error. V is TRBV10-3 and J is TRBJ2-1; 11 bases map to TRBD2. The CDR3 loop spans 14 amino acids. CDR1 and CDR2 (germline): ENHRY, SYGVKD. Here the CDR3 reads CAIGSGRAYNEQFF. The CDR3 DNA follows: TGTGCCATCGGTAGCGGGAGGGCCTATAATGAGCAGTTCTTC.

This clone has just one count. V and J are TRBV5-1 and TRBJ2-2; D may be TRBD2 (5 bases). The ends were cut back, 0 bases at V and 4 bases at J, with 7 bases in the middle. Germline CDR1 and CDR2: SGHRS and YFSETQ. The CDR3 has 14 amino acids. In DNA form, the CDR3 reads TGCGCCAGCAGCTTGGGAGGGTTCACCGGGGAGCTGTTTTTT. Protein product: CASSLGGFTGELFF. The full variable domain, its missing parts supplied by reference TRBV5-1 and TRBJ2-2, is KAGVTQTPRYLIKTRGQQVTLSCSPISGHRSVSWYQQTPGQGLQFLFEYFSETQRNKGNFPGRFSGRQFSNSRSEMNVSTLELGDSALYLCASSLGGFTGELFFGEGSRLTVL.

This clone appeared a single time. This chain uses TRBV6-1 with TRBJ2-3; D unresolved. CDR3 length: 13 amino acids. Deletions cut 4 bases from V and 2 bases from J, with 7 bases between. Germline CDR1 reads MNHNS; CDR2 reads SASEGT. The CDR3 loop is CASSATYTDTQYF. Here the CDR3 DNA reads TGTGCCAGCAGTGCGACTTACACAGATACGCAGTATTTT.

The V call is TRBV7-4, the J call TRBJ2-2, with 11 bases lining up with TRBD2. V was pared by 3 bases and J by 3 bases, with 6 bases of the junction left unmatched. CDR1 SGHVT and CDR2 SQSDAQ come from the germline V gene. This CDR3 spans 17 amino acids. The CDR3 coding sequence is TGTGCCAGCAGCTTTACAAGACTAGCGGGATACACCGGGGAGCTGTTTTTT. Its translation is CASSFTRLAGYTGELFF. The complete variable domain, with remaining parts taken from reference TRBV7-4 and TRBJ2-2, reads GAGVSQSPRYKVAKRGRDVALRCDSISGHVTLYWYRQTLGQGSEVLTYSQSDAQRDKSGRPSGRFSAERPERSVSTLKIQRTEQGDSAVYLCASSFTRLAGYTGELFFGEGSRLTVL.

The chain recombines TRBV4-2 with TRBJ1-5; TRBD1 matches 7 bases. In germline, CDR1 is LGHNA, CDR2 YNFKEQ. The CDR3 totals 19 residues. Trimming took 2 bases from V and 0 from J; bases not matched to a gene: 13. The CDR3 DNA follows: TGTGCCAGCAGCCAAAGAGTGGGGGGACAGTACTATAGCAATCAGCCCCAGCATTTT. This codes for CASSQRVGGQYYSNQPQHF.

This chain joins TRBV13 and TRBJ2-7; TRBD2 matches 7 bases. Germline V gene sequence: CDR1 PRHDT, CDR2 FYEKMQ (reference sequence). The CDR3 is 15 amino acids. The trim removed 4 bases at V and 3 bases at J, leaving 9 bases unmatched. The CDR3 reads CASSSGGGSFYEQYF. CDR3 sequence (DNA): TGTGCCAGCAGCTCCGGGGGAGGGTCTTTCTACGAGCAGTACTTC.

The chain combines TRBV19 with TRBJ2-7; TRBD1 matches 9 bases. The CDR3 runs to 13 residues. CDR1 is LNHDA and CDR2 is SQIVND in the germline V gene (reference sequence). V trimming: 10 bases; J trimming: 3 bases; junction bases outside the gene matches: 7. CDR3: CAIAPGQGYEQYF. CDR3 coding DNA: TGTGCCATCGCTCCGGGACAGGGCTACGAGCAGTACTTC.

V is TRBV28 and J is TRBJ2-1, with 7 bases aligning to TRBD1. V shed 7 bases, J shed 0 bases, and the junction held 3 bases outside the gene matches. The CDR3 sequence is 14 residues long. CDR1 and CDR2 from the germline V gene are MDHEN and SYDVKM. In DNA, the CDR3 is TGTGCCAGCATTCCAGGGGGCTCCTACAATGAGCAGTTCTTC. Amino acids: CASIPGGSYNEQFF.

The V call is TRBV29-1, the J call TRBJ2-2; TRBD2 aligns across 8 bases. V lost 7 bases to trimming and J lost 6 bases; unmatched junction nucleotides: 10. This CDR3 spans 14 amino acids. Germline-derived CDR1 and CDR2 are SQVTM and ANQGSEA. The CDR3 region is CSANGLAGAGELFF. The DNA of the CDR3 is TGCAGCGCAAACGGACTAGCCGGCGCCGGGGAGCTGTTTTTT.

V and J are TRBV28 and TRBJ1-5, with TRBD1 as a possible D gene (6 bases). Per the germline V gene, CDR1 is MDHEN and CDR2 is SYDVKM. The CDR3 contains 14 residues. The V and J ends lost 9 bases and 0 bases respectively, with 12 bases between them. CDR3: CASMGQYSNQPQHF. The CDR3 region has the DNA TGTGCCAGTATGGGACAATATAGCAATCAGCCCCAGCATTTT.

V is TRBV19 and J is TRBJ2-1; no firm D call. This CDR3 has 11 residues. Germline values: CDR1 LNHDA, CDR2 SQIVND (reference sequence). V lost 11 bases and J lost 8, with 13 bases in between. DNA of the CDR3: TGTGCCTCGTCGTATCGGGATGAGCAGTTCTTC. As protein: CASSYRDEQFF.

As regards this clone: Within the sample, other DNA sequences also encode this same CDR3. The chain employs TRBV9 and TRBJ2-7; possible D gene TRBD2, 5 bases. Germline V gene lookup returns CDR1 SGDLS and CDR2 YYNGEE. The CDR3 contains 14 residues. V was clipped by 0 bases and J by 4 bases, with 11 bases between them. CDR3: CASSVDGVGYEQYF. CDR3 bases: TGTGCCAGCAGCGTAGACGGGGTCGGGTACGAGCAGTACTTC.

The chain couples TRBV27 to TRBJ1-5; 8 bases match TRBD1. Germline V gives CDR1 MNHEY, CDR2 SMNVEV (reference sequence). J gave up 2 bases and V 4 bases, and 1 base lay outside the gene matches. The CDR3 is 14 amino acids. CDR3 residues: CASSSTGGNQPQHF. CDR3 bases: TGTGCCAGCAGTTCGACAGGGGGCAATCAGCCCCAGCATTTT.

This chain joins TRBV28 and TRBJ2-2; 9 nucleotides align to TRBD1. The trim removed 5 bases at V and 4 bases at J, leaving 8 bases unmatched. The CDR3 has 16 amino acids. The germline gives CDR1 MDHEN, CDR2 SYDVKM. CDR3 bases: TGTGCCAGCAGTCCAACAGGGGGCGCGGTCACCGGGGAGCTGTTTTTT. Its protein product is CASSPTGGAVTGELFF.

The CDR3 loop reads CASSGTGDYGYTF. The CDR3 DNA reads as TGTGCCAGCAGTGGGACAGGGGACTATGGCTACACCTTC. This chain links TRBV2 with TRBJ1-2, with TRBD1 matching over 9 bases. V lost 4 bases, J lost 3 bases, and 0 bases stayed unmatched. In germline, CDR1 is SNHLY, CDR2 FYNNEI. CDR3 length: 13 amino acids.

The chain is built from TRBV28 and TRBJ2-7; D might be TRBD2 (6 bases). V lost 3 bases to trimming and J lost 0 bases, with 18 bases between them. CDR1 and CDR2 from the germline V gene are MDHEN and SYDVKM. CDR3 length: 17 residues. The CDR3 is CASSFGYISGHSYEQYF. Here the CDR3 DNA reads TGTGCCAGCAGTTTCGGCTATATTAGCGGACACTCCTACGAGCAGTACTTC.

The chain has TRBV29-1 and TRBJ2-5; D remains unclear. Trimming shortened V by 4 bases and J by 1 base, and 7 bases separated the two germline ends. The CDR3 sequence is 12 residues long. The germline CDR1 and CDR2 sequences are SQVTM and ANQGSEA. Here the CDR3 reads CSVGSSQETQYF. The CDR3 nucleotides read TGCAGCGTTGGGTCCAGCCAAGAGACCCAGTACTTC.